The present T cell receptor (beta chain) was sequenced within a study of blood T cell repertoires in COVID-19 (dated by TCRdb to 2020 to 2022). Concerning the study at large: Samples covering the acute and convalescent phases of COVID-19 were provided by collaborators in the United States, Italy and Spain. Where HLA class I and class II types were available, the types were taken from metadata supplied by the sample provider, not from assay-based typing. Samples were obtained from the ongoing ImmuneRACE study (first 160 participants) and from 1,254 subjects provided by 6 global collaborators. The repertoires were made available in a free public database intended to serve as a resource for research on the immune response to SARS-CoV-2. Nearly every sample came with metadata listing a de-identified subject ID, COVID-19 status, age in years and sex. The prospective study material was composed of cDNA or gDNA derived from T cells, B-cell-depleted T cells, or PBMCs. The dataset comprised deeply sampled blood TCRbeta repertoires from subjects exposed to, actively infected with, or recovered from COVID-19.

Concerning this clone itself: It lacks a known antigen. There are no base qualities to consult, and no much larger clone falls within one base.

V is shortened by 2 bases, J by 0 bases, and the region joining them spans 7 bases. Via the germline V gene, CDR1 is SQVTM and CDR2 ANQGSEA. The CDR3 spans 13 residues, from the cysteine through the phenylalanine. CDR3 DNA is the only sequence kept; it has 39 bases, read in frame from the first base. Overall results and qualifications from the work: How much clinical and demographic metadata was included differed by source and by participant, and the metadata was provided uncurated.

Whole blood was collected in K2EDTA tubes by collaborating institutions according to the institutions' own protocols. Collaborator samples were shipped for TCRbeta analysis as frozen whole blood, isolated PBMCs, or DNA extracted from either sample type. TCRbeta CDR3 regions were amplified from genomic DNA using the immunoSEQ Assay, a bias-controlled multiplex PCR. The authors' analysis ran thus. The number of nucleated cells in each sample was estimated by amplification of reference gene primers within the assay. To quantify the absolute abundance of each unique TCRbeta CDR3 rearrangement, sequence reads were collapsed and filtered. For each sample, productive Simpson clonality was calculated as the square root of Simpson's diversity index across productive rearrangements. TCRdb re-hosts the immuneACCESS table, in-frame sequences only. Its copies lack some clones; in the studies checked, an unresolved V gene accounts for under half of them, and the cause for the rest is not known. Clonal size and the V and J genes are those of that table, whereas D and trimming came from the DNA. This sample lists under 250,000 clones; approximately 77% were detected once. About 3.6% of the sample comes from the top ten.

The clonotype originates from a woman of 80 years or more with acute or convalescent COVID-19. The chain uses TRBV29-1 and TRBJ1-1, with TRBD1 as a weak D call on 5 bases. Sequencing was performed on peripheral blood. CDR3 region: CSVERQMNTEAFF. DNA sequence: TGCAGCGTTGAAAGACAGATGAACACTGAAGCTTTCTTT.